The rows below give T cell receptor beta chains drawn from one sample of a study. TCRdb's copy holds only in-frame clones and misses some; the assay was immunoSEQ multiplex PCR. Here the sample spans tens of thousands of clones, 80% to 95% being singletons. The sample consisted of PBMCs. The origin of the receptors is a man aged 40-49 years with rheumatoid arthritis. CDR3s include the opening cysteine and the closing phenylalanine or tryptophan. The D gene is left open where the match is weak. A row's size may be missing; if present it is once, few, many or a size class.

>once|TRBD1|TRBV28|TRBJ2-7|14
CASSPPDRAYEQYF
TGTGCCAGCAGTCCCCCGGACAGGGCCTACGAGCAGTACTTC
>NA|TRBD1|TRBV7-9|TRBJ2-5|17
CASSVGAGGLLQETQYF
TGTGCCAGCAGCGTGGGGGCAGGGGGCTTGCTCCAAGAGACCCAGTACTTC
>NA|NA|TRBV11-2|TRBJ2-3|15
CASSLFRGVTDTQYF
TGTGCCAGCAGCTTATTCAGGGGAGTGACAGATACGCAGTATTTT
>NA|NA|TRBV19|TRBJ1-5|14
CASSFDSSNQPQHF
TGTGCCAGTAGTTTCGACAGTAGCAATCAGCCCCAGCATTTT
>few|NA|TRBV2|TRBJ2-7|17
CASRAITTGLRTYEQYF
TGTGCCAGCAGGGCTATAACGACAGGTCTTAGGACCTACGAGCAGTACTTC
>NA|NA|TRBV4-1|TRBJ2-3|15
CASSVWRLSTDTQYF
TGCGCCAGCAGCGTATGGCGCCTCAGCACAGATACGCAGTATTTT
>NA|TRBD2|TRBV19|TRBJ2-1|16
CASSMGLAGGRDEQFF
TGTGCCAGTAGTATGGGCCTAGCGGGGGGGAGGGATGAGCAGTTCTTC
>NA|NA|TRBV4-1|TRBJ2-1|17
CASSQSGGTDSYNEQFF
TGCGCCAGCAGCCAATCGGGCGGGACCGACTCCTACAATGAGCAGTTCTTC
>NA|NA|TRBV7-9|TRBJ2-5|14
CASSLVVLEETQYF
TGTGCCAGCAGCTTAGTTGTACTAGAAGAGACCCAGTACTTC
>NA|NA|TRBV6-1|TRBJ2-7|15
CASSDDRFSSYEQYF
TGTGCCAGCAGTGACGACAGGTTTAGCTCCTACGAGCAGTACTTC
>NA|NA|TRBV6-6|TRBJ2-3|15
CASSYYSSSTDTQYF
TGTGCCAGCAGTTACTATAGCAGTAGCACAGATACGCAGTATTTT
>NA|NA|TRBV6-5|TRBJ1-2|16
CASSYSLGAGDYGYTF
TGTGCCAGCAGTTACTCGTTAGGGGCAGGGGACTATGGCTACACCTTC
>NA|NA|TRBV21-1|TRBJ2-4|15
CASSSLMGRKNIQYF
TGTGCCAGCAGCAGCTTGATGGGGCGGAAAAACATTCAGTACTTC
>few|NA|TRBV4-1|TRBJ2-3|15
CASSPMSPSTDTQYF
TGCGCCAGCAGCCCCATGTCTCCTAGCACAGATACGCAGTATTTT
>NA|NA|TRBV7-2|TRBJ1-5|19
CASSLALGGSPYSNQPQHF
TGTGCCAGCAGCTTAGCTCTGGGGGGCTCCCCTTATAGCAATCAGCCCCAGCATTTT
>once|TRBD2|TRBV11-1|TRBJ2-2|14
CASSSGTSGRELFF
TGTGCCAGCAGCTCCGGGACTAGCGGACGGGAGCTGTTTTTT
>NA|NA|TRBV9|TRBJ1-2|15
CASSLKGGFNYGYTF
TGTGCCAGCAGCTTAAAAGGGGGATTCAACTATGGCTACACCTTC
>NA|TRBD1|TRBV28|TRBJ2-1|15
CASRTGTGPYNEQFF
TGTGCCAGCAGAACCGGGACAGGGCCCTACAATGAGCAGTTCTTC
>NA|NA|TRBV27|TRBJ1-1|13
CASTVLGGTEAFF
TGTGCCAGCACCGTGTTGGGGGGAACTGAAGCTTTCTTT
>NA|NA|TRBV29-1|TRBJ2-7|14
CSVEGGDSSYEQYF
TGCAGCGTTGAAGGCGGGGACAGCTCCTACGAGCAGTACTTC
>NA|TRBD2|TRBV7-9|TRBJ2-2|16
CASSPPGGGRSGELFF
TGTGCCAGCAGCCCCCCCGGGGGCGGGAGGTCCGGGGAGCTGTTTTTT
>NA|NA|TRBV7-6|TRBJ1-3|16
CASSFGQSFSGNTIYF
TGTGCCAGCAGCTTCGGACAGTCTTTCTCTGGAAACACCATATATTTT
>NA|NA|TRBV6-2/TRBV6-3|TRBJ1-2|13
CASSPSGTYGYTF
TGTGCCAGCAGTCCGAGCGGAACCTATGGCTACACCTTC
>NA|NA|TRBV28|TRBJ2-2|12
CASSFGAGELFF
TGTGCCAGCAGTTTTGGAGCCGGGGAGCTGTTTTTT
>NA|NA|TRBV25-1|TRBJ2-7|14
CASSKTGLTYEQYF
TGTGCCAGCAGCAAGACAGGCCTGACCTACGAGCAGTACTTC
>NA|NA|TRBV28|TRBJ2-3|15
CASSLTRISTDTQYF
TGTGCCAGCAGTTTAACGCGAATCTCTACAGATACGCAGTATTTT
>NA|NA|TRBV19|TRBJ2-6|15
CASRTVSSGANVLTF
TGTGCCAGTAGAACAGTAAGCTCTGGGGCCAACGTCCTGACTTTC
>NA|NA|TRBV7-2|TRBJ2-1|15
CASSLALMGAVGQFF
TGTGCCAGCAGCTTAGCGCTAATGGGGGCGGTGGGGCAGTTCTTC
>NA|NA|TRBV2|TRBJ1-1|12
CASSEGNTEAFF
TGTGCCAGCAGTGAAGGGAACACTGAAGCTTTCTTT
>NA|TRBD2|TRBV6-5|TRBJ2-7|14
CASTSSGGSYEQYF
TGTGCCAGCACCTCTAGCGGGGGGAGTTACGAGCAGTACTTC
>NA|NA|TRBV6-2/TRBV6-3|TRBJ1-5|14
CASSYSAGVGPQHF
TGTGCCAGCAGTTACTCCGCAGGAGTAGGGCCCCAGCATTTT
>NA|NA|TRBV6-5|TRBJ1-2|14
CASSPIDPFRGYTF
TGTGCCAGCAGTCCTATTGACCCCTTCCGAGGCTACACCTTC
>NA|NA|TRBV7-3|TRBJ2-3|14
CASSQGGATDTQYF
TGTGCCAGCAGCCAGGGGGGAGCAACAGATACGCAGTATTTT
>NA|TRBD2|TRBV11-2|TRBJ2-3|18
CASSSIEASGGKADTQYF
TGTGCCAGCAGCTCCATTGAGGCTAGCGGGGGTAAGGCAGATACGCAGTATTTT
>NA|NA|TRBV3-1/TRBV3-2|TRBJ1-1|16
CASSPGTVAGNTEAFF
TGTGCCAGCAGCCCCGGGACCGTGGCGGGGAACACTGAAGCTTTCTTT
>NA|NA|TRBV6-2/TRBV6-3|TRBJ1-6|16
CASSYKKAAGNSPLHF
TGTGCCAGCAGTTACAAAAAGGCTGCGGGTAATTCACCCCTCCACTTT
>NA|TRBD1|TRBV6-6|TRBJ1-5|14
CASSQDRAEQPQHF
TGTGCCAGCAGCCAGGACAGGGCGGAGCAGCCCCAGCATTTT
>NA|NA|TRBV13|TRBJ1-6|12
CASSREDSPLHF
TGTGCCAGCAGTCGCGAAGATTCACCCCTCCACTTT
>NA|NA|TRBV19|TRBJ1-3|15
CASSGPMYSGNTIYF
TGTGCCAGTAGTGGGCCGATGTACTCTGGAAACACCATATATTTT
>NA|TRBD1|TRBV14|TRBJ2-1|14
CASSRDRVRNEQFF
TGTGCCAGCAGCCGGGACAGGGTCCGTAATGAGCAGTTCTTC
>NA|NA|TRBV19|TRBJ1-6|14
CASSIPGGGSPLHF
TGTGCCAGTAGTATCCCAGGTGGTGGTTCACCCCTCCACTTT
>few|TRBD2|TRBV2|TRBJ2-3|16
CASRDGTSGVTDTQYF
TGTGCCAGCAGAGACGGGACTAGCGGGGTCACAGATACGCAGTATTTT
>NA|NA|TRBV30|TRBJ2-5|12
CSWDGGQETQYF
TGTTCTTGGGACGGAGGACAAGAGACCCAGTACTTC
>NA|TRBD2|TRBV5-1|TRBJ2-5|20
CASSFPDRTQREENQETQYF
TGCGCCAGCAGCTTCCCCGACAGGACCCAGCGGGAGGAAAACCAAGAGACCCAGTACTTC